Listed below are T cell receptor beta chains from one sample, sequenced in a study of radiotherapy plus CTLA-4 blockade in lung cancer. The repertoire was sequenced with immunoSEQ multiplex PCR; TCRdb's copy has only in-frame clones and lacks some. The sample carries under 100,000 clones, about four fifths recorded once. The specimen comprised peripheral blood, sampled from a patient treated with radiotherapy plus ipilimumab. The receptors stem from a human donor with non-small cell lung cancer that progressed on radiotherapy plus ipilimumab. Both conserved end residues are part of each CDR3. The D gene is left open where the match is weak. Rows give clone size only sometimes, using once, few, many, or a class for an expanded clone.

CDR3nt: TGTGCCAGCAGCGTAAAGGGGACTAGCGGGGACAATGAGCAGTTCTTC
CDR3aa: CASSVKGTSGDNEQFF
abundance: .
d_gene: TRBD2
v_gene: TRBV9
j_gene: TRBJ2-1

CDR3nt: TGTGCCAGCAGAAATACCGGGACAGGGACCCAGTACTTC
CDR3aa: CASRNTGTGTQYF
abundance: .
d_gene: TRBD1
v_gene: TRBV28
j_gene: TRBJ2-5

CDR3nt: TGTGCCAGCAGTGTTAACAGGGGCGGTTATAGCAGCAATCAGCCCCAGCATTTT
CDR3aa: CASSVNRGGYSSNQPQHF
abundance: .
d_gene: TRBD1
v_gene: TRBV6-1
j_gene: TRBJ1-5

CDR3nt: TGTGCCAGCACCCCAGGACAGGGGAATCAGCCCCAGCATTTT
CDR3aa: CASTPGQGNQPQHF
abundance: .
d_gene: TRBD1
v_gene: TRBV28
j_gene: TRBJ1-5

CDR3nt: TGCGCCAGCAGCTTGTCGGGAGCGGGATACTACGAGCAGTACTTC
CDR3aa: CASSLSGAGYYEQYF
abundance: .
d_gene: TRBD2
v_gene: TRBV5-1
j_gene: TRBJ2-7

CDR3nt: TGCGCCAGCAGCTTGACCGGGACTAGCGGGTACGAGCAGTACTTC
CDR3aa: CASSLTGTSGYEQYF
abundance: .
d_gene: TRBD2
v_gene: TRBV5-1
j_gene: TRBJ2-7

CDR3nt: TGTGCCAGCAGCTTAGTCCCTCGGGGCACTGAAGCTTTCTTT
CDR3aa: CASSLVPRGTEAFF
abundance: once
d_gene: .
v_gene: TRBV7-8
j_gene: TRBJ1-1

CDR3nt: TGTGCCAGCAGCTTGTACTCGGGGAATGGAAACACCATATATTTT
CDR3aa: CASSLYSGNGNTIYF
abundance: .
d_gene: .
v_gene: TRBV7-2
j_gene: TRBJ1-3

CDR3nt: TGTGCCAGCAGCCAAGATGAGCCGGGGGCCCAAGATACGCAGTATTTT
CDR3aa: CASSQDEPGAQDTQYF
abundance: .
d_gene: .
v_gene: TRBV4-2
j_gene: TRBJ2-3

CDR3nt: TGTGCCAGCAGCTTAAACAGCTCTAAGGACGCCGATGGCTACACCTTC
CDR3aa: CASSLNSSKDADGYTF
abundance: .
d_gene: .
v_gene: TRBV11-3
j_gene: TRBJ1-2

CDR3nt: TGCAGCGTTGGGGGGGGTAGCTCCTACAATGAGCAGTTCTTC
CDR3aa: CSVGGGSSYNEQFF
abundance: .
d_gene: TRBD2
v_gene: TRBV29-1
j_gene: TRBJ2-1

CDR3nt: TGTGCCAGCAGACCGGGGGGGCAGAATGAGCAGTTCTTC
CDR3aa: CASRPGGQNEQFF
abundance: few
d_gene: TRBD2
v_gene: TRBV6-1
j_gene: TRBJ2-1

CDR3nt: TGTGCCAGCAGTTCCCCGGCAGGGAACACTGAAGCTTTCTTT
CDR3aa: CASSSPAGNTEAFF
abundance: few
d_gene: .
v_gene: TRBV27
j_gene: TRBJ1-1

CDR3nt: TGTGCCAGCAGTGAACTAGCGGGAGTGGGAGATACGCAGTATTTT
CDR3aa: CASSELAGVGDTQYF
abundance: .
d_gene: TRBD2
v_gene: TRBV25-1
j_gene: TRBJ2-3

CDR3nt: TGCGCCAGCAGCAGCACTAGCGTTTACTACAATGAGCAGTTCTTC
CDR3aa: CASSSTSVYYNEQFF
abundance: .
d_gene: TRBD2
v_gene: TRBV5-1
j_gene: TRBJ2-1

CDR3nt: TGTGCCAGCAGCTTAGTAGGCCAGGCCGGGGAGCTGTTTTTT
CDR3aa: CASSLVGQAGELFF
abundance: .
d_gene: .
v_gene: TRBV7-9
j_gene: TRBJ2-2

CDR3nt: TGTGCCAGCACCCTCCATGCCGGGACGTCTGCTAACTATGGCTACACCTTC
CDR3aa: CASTLHAGTSANYGYTF
abundance: .
d_gene: .
v_gene: TRBV27
j_gene: TRBJ1-2

CDR3nt: TGTGCCAGCAGCTTACTTACCAAGGGAGCGAACACTGAAGCTTTCTTT
CDR3aa: CASSLLTKGANTEAFF
abundance: .
d_gene: .
v_gene: TRBV11-3
j_gene: TRBJ1-1

CDR3nt: TGTGCCAGCAGCTCGAGACCGGGACAGGGGGCGCGTAGTATTGGAAACACCATATATTTT
CDR3aa: CASSSRPGQGARSIGNTIYF
abundance: .
d_gene: TRBD1
v_gene: TRBV11-3
j_gene: TRBJ1-3

CDR3nt: TGTGCCAGCAGTTTGAATACAGGTTACACTGAAGCTTTCTTT
CDR3aa: CASSLNTGYTEAFF
abundance: few
d_gene: .
v_gene: TRBV6-5
j_gene: TRBJ1-1